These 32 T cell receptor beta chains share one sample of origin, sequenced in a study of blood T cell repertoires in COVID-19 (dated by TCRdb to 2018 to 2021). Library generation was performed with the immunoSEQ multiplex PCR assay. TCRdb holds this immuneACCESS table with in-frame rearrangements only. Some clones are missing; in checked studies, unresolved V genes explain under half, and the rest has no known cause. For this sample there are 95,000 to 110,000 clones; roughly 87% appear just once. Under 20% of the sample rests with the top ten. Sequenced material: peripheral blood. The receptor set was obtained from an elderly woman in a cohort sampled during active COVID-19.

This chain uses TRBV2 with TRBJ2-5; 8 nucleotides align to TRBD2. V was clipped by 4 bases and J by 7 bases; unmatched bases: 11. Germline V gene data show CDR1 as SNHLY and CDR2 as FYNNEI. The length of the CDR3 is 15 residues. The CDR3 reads CASSGQRGTPGTQYF. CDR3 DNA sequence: TGTGCCAGCAGTGGTCAGCGGGGGACCCCAGGGACCCAGTACTTC. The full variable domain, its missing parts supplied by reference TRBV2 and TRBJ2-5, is EPEVTQTPSHQVTQMGQEVILRCVPISNHLYFYWYRQILGQKVEFLVSFYNNEISEKSEIFDDQFSVERPDGSNFTLKIRSTKLEDSAMYFCASSGQRGTPGTQYFGPGTRLLVL.

CDR3 in DNA: TGTGCCAGCAGAGAAGACAGAGGCTATAATTCACCCCTCCACTTT. Translated: CASREDRGYNSPLHF. The rearrangement links TRBV25-1 to TRBJ1-6; maybe TRBD1 (5 bases). V shed 6 bases and J shed 3 bases, with 12 bases lying between them. Germline V gives CDR1 MGHDK, CDR2 SYGVNS. The CDR3 length is 15 residues.

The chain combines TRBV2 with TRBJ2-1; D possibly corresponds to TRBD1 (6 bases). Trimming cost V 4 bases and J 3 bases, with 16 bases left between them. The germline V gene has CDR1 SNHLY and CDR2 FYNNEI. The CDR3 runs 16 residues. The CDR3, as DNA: TGTGCCAGCAGTGGAATAAACAGGGTGGGCTACAATGAGCAGTTCTTC. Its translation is CASSGINRVGYNEQFF.

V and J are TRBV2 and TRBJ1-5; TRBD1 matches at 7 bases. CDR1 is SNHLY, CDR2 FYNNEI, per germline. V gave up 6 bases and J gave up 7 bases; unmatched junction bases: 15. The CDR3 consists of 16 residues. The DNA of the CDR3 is TGTGCCAGCAGCCCCGGGCCTCAGGGGGGAGAACAGCCCCAGCATTTT. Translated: CASSPGPQGGEQPQHF.

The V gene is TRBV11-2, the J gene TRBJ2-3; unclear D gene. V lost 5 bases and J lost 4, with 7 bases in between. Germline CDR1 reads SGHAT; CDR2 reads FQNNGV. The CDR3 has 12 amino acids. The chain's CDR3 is CASSISPDTQYF. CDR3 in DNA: TGTGCCAGCAGCATTAGCCCAGATACGCAGTATTTT. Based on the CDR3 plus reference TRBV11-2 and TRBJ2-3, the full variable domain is EAGVAQSPRYKIIEKRQSVAFWCNPISGHATLYWYQQILGQGPKLLIQFQNNGVVDDSQLPKDRFSAERLKGVDSTLKIQPAKLEDSAVYLCASSISPDTQYFGPGTRLTVL.

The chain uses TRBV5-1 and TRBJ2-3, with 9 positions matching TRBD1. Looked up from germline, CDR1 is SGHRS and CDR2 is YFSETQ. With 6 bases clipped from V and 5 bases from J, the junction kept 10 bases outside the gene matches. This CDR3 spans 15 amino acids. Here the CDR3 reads CASTTGQGLVDTQYF. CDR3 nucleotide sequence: TGCGCCAGCACTACGGGACAGGGATTAGTAGATACGCAGTATTTT.

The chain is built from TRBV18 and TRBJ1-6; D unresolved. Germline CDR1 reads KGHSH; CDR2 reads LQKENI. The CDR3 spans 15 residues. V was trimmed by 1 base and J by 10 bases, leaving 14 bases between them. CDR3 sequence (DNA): TGTGCCAGCTCACCACTCGAGGACTTCGGCTCACCCCTCCACTTT. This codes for CASSPLEDFGSPLHF.

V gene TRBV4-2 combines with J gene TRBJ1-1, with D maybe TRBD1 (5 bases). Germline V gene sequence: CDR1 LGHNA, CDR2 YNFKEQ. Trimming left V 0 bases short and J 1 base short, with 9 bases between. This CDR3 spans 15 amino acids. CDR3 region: CASSQEWTTNTEAFF. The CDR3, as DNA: TGTGCCAGCAGCCAAGAATGGACAACGAACACTGAAGCTTTCTTT.

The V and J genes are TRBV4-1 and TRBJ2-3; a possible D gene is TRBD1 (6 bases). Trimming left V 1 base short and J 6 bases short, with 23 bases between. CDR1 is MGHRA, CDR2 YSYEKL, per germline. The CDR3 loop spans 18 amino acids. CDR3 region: CASSQGPFSRDQGDTQYF. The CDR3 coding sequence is TGCGCCAGCAGCCAAGGTCCCTTTTCCCGGGACCAGGGGGATACGCAGTATTTT.

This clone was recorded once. CDR3 coding DNA: TGCGCCGGCAAACCGGGAGCCAGCAGCCTGTTAGAGGGCGGGGAGCTGTTTTTT. This encodes CAGKPGASSLLEGGELFF. J is TRBJ2-2 and V is TRBV10-2, with TRBD2 as a possible D gene (6 bases). Germline loops: CDR1 WSHSY, CDR2 SAAADI. The CDR3 is made up of 18 amino acids. V lost 11 bases to trimming and J lost 7 bases, with 32 bases between them.

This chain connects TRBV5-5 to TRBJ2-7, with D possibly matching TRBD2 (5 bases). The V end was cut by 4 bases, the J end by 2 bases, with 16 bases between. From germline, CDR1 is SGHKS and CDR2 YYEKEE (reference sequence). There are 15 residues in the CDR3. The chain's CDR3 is CASSLTSGETYEQYF. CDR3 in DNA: TGTGCCAGCAGCCTAACATCCGGGGAGACCTACGAGCAGTACTTC.

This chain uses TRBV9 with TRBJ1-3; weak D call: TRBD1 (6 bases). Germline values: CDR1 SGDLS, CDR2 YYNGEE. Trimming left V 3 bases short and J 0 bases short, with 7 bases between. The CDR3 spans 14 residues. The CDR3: CASSGDTSGNTIYF. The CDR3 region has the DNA TGTGCCAGCAGCGGGGACACCTCTGGAAACACCATATATTTT.

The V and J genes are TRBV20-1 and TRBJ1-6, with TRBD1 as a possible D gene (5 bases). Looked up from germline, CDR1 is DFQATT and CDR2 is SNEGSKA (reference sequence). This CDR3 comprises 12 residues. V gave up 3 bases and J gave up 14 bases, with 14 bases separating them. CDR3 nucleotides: TGCAGTGCTAGTAAGGGGACTCCTGCCCTCCACTTT. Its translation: CSASKGTPALHF.

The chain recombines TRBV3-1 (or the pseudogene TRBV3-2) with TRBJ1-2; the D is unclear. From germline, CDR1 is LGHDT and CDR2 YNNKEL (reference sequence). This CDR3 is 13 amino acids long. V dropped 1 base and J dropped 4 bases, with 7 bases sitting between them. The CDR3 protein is CASSQVYGYGYTF. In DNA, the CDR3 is TGTGCCAGCAGCCAAGTCTATGGCTATGGCTACACCTTC.

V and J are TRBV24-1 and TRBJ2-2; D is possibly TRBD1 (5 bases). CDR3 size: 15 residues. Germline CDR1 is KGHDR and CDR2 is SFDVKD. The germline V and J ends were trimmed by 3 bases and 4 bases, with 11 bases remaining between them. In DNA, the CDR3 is TGTGCCACCAGTGATGGCCCAGGGCCCACCGGGGAGCTGTTTTTT. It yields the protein CATSDGPGPTGELFF.

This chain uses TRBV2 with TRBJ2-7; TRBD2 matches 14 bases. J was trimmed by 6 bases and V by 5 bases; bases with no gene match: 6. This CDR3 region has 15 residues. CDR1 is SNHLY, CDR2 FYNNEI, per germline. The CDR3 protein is CASSLTSGGASEQYF. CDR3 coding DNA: TGTGCCAGCAGTTTGACTAGCGGGGGGGCGAGCGAGCAGTACTTC.

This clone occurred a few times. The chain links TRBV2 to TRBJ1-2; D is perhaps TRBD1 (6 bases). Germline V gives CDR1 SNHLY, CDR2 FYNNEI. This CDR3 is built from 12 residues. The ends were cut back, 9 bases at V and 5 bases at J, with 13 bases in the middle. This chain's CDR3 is CARQTGRYGYTF. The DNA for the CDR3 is TGTGCCAGACAAACAGGGCGGTATGGCTACACCTTC.

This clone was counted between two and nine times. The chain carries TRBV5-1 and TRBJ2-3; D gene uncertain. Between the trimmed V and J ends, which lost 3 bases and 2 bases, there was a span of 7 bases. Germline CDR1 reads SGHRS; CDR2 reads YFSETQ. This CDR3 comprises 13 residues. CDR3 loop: CASSSDTTDTQYF. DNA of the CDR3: TGCGCCAGCAGCTCCGACACCACAGATACGCAGTATTTT.

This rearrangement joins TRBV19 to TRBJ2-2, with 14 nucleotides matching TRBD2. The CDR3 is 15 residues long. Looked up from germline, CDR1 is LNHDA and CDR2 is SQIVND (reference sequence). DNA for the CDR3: TGTGTCAAGACTAGCGGGAGGGCCCGTGGAGGGGAGCTGTTTTTT. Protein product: CVKTSGRARGGELFF.

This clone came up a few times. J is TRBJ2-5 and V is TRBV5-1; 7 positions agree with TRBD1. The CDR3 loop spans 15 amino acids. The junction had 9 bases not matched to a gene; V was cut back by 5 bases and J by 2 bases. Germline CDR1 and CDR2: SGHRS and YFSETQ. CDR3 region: CASRTGTAEQETQYF. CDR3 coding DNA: TGCGCCAGCAGAACCGGGACAGCCGAACAAGAGACCCAGTACTTC.

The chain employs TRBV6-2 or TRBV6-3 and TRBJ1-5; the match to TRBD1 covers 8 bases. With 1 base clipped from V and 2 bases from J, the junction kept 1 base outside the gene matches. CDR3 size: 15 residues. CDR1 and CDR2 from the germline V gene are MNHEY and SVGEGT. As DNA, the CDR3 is TGTGCCAGCAGTTACTTACAGGGGGGCAATCAGCCCCAGCATTTT. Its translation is CASSYLQGGNQPQHF.

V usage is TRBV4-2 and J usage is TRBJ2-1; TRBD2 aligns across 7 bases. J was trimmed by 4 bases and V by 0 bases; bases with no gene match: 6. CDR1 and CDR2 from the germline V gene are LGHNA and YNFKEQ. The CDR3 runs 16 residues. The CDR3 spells CASSQDRGGAYNEQFF. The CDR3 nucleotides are TGTGCCAGCAGCCAAGATAGGGGAGGGGCTTACAATGAGCAGTTCTTC.

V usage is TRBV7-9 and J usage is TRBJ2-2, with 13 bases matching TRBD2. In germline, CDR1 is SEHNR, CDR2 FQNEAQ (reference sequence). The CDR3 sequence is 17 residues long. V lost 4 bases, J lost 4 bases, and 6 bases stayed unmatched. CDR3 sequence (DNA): TGTGCCAGCAGCTCTGAACTAGCGGGAGGGCCCACCGGGGAGCTGTTTTTT. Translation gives CASSSELAGGPTGELFF.

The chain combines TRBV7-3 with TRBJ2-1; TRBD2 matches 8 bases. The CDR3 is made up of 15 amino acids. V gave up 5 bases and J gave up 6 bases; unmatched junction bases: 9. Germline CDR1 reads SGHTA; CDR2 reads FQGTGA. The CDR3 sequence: CASSAGGTRINEQFF. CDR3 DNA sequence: TGTGCCAGCAGCGCAGGCGGGACTAGAATCAATGAGCAGTTCTTC.

The CDR3 spells CASSYSRLAGPGEQFF. The CDR3 DNA sequence: TGTGCCAGCAGTTACTCGAGACTAGCGGGGCCAGGGGAGCAGTTCTTC. The gene calls are TRBV6-2 or TRBV6-3 and TRBJ2-1; 11 nucleotides align to TRBD2. This CDR3 has 16 residues. The V and J ends lost 0 bases and 10 bases, in that order; junction bases with no gene match: 8. CDR1 MNHEY and CDR2 SVGEGT come from the germline V gene.

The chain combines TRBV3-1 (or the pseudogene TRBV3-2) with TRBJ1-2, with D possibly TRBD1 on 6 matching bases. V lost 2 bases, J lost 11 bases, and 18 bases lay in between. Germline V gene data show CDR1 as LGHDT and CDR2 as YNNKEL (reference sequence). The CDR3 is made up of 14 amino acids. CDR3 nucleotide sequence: TGTGCCAGCAGCCAAAACATAGGGGGGGGATTATACACCTTC. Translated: CASSQNIGGGLYTF.

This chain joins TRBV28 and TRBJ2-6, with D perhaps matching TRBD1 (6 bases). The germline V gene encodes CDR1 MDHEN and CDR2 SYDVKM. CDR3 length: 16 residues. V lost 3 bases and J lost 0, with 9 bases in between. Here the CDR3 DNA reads TGTGCCAGCAGTTTGGGGGCGGACTCTGGGGCCAACGTCCTGACTTTC. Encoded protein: CASSLGADSGANVLTF.

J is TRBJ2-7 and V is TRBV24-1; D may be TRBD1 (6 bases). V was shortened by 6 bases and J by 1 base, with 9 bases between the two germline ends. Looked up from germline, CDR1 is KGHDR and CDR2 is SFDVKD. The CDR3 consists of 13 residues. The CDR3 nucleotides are TGTGCCACCAGTTTGGGGGCGTCCTACGAGCAGTACTTC. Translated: CATSLGASYEQYF.

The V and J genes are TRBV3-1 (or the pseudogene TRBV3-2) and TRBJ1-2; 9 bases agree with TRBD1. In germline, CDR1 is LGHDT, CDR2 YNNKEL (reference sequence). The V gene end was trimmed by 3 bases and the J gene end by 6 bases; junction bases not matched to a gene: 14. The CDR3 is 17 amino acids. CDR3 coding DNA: TGTGCCAGCAGCCACAGGACACCGGGACAGGGTAGGGATGGCTACACCTTC. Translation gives CASSHRTPGQGRDGYTF.

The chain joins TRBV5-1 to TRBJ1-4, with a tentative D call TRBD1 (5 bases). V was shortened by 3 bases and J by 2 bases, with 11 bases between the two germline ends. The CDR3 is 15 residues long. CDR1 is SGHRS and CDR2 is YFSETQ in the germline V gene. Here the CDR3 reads CASSSGGSTNEKLFF. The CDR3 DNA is TGCGCCAGCAGCTCCGGGGGTTCTACTAATGAAAAACTGTTTTTT.

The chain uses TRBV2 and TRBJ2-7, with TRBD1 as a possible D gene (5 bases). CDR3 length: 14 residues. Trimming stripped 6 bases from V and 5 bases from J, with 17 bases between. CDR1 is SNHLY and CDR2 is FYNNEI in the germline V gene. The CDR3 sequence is CASRMRDSENEQYF. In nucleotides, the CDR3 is TGTGCCAGCAGAATGCGTGACAGTGAGAACGAGCAGTACTTC.

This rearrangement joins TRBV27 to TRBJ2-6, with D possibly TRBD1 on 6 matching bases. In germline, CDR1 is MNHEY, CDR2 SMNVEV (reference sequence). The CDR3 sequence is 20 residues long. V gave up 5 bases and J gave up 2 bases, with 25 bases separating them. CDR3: CASSPRDNLKALAGANVLTF. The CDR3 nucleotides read TGTGCCAGCAGTCCCCGGGACAACCTTAAGGCACTCGCTGGGGCCAACGTCCTGACTTTC.